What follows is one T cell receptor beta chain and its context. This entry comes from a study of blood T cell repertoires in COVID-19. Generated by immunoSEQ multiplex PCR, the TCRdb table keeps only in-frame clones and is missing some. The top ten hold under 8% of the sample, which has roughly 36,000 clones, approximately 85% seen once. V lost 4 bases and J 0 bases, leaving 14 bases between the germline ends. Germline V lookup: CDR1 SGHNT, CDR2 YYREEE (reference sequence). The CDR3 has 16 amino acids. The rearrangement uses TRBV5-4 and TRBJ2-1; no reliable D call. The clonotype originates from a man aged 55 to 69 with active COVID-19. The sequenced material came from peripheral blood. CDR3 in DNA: TGTGCCAGCAGCCTGTTAGCTGCGAGCTCCTACAATGAGCAGTTCTTC. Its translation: CASSLLAASSYNEQFF.